The clone carrying this T cell receptor (beta chain) has a single count. The target antigen is unknown. This entry comes from a study of CD8 T cells in Susac syndrome. Study outcomes and limitations: Only a relatively small number of individuals were included in the TCR sequencing and HLA analysis.

The CDR3 covers 12 residues. Germline-derived CDR1 and CDR2 are LGHDT and YNNKEL (reference sequence). V gave up 2 bases and J gave up 6 bases, with 8 bases separating them. It was with random hexamers that roughly 0.45 to 1 ug RNA was reverse transcribed. immunoSEQ multiplex PCR amplified TCR beta CDR3 across 54 Vbeta, 13 Jbeta. TCRdb recomputed calls from the immunoSEQ multiplex PCR reads with MiXCR, one row per CDR3 protein. Altogether more than 150,000 distinct CDR3 sequences are present, approximately 95% being singletons, with the ten largest covering 0.16%. The CD8+ and CD4+ T cells were negatively isolated, with the TEMRA cells enriched by FACS.

Sequencing was carried out using CD4+ T cells from PBMCs. The receptor's source is a human donor with Susac syndrome. The genes are TRBV3-1 and TRBJ2-7; a weak D match, TRBD2 (5 bases). DNA of the CDR3: TGTGCCAGCAGCCAATTAGGAGGCGAGCAGTACTTC. Amino acids: CASSQLGGEQYF.